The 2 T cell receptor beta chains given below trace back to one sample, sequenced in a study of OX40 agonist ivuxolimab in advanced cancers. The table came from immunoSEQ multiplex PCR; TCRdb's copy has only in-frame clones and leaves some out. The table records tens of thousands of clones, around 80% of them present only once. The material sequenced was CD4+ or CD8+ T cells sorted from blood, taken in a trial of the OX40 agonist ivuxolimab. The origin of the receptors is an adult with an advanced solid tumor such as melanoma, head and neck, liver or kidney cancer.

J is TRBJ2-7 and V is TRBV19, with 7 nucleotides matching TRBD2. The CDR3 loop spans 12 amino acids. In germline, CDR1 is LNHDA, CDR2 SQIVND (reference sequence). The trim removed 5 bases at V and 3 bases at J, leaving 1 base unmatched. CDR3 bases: TGTGCCAGTAGTCGGGGGGTCTACGAGCAGTACTTC. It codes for CASSRGVYEQYF. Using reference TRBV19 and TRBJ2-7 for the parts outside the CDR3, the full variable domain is DGGITQSPKYLFRKEGQNVTLSCEQNLNHDAMYWYRQDPGQGLRLIYYSQIVNDFQKGDIAEGYSVSREKKESFPLTVTSAQKNPTAFYLCASSRGVYEQYFGPGTRLTVT.

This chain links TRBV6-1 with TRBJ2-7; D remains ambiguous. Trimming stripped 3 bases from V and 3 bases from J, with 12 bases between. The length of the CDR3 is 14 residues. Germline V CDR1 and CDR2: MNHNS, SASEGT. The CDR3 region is CASSDVGSGYEQYF. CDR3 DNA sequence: TGTGCCAGCAGTGACGTGGGCAGTGGCTACGAGCAGTACTTC.